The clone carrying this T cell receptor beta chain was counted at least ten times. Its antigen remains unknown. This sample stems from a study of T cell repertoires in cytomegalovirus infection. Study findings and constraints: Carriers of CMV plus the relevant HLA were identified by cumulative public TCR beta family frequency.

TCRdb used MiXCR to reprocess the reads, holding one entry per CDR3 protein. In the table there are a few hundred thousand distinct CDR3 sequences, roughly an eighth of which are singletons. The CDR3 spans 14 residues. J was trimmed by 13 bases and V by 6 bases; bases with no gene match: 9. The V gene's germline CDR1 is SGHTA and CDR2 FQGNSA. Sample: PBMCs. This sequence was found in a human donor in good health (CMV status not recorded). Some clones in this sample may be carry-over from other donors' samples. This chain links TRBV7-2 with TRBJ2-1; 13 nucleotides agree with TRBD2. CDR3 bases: TGTGCCAGCAGTCCGGGACTAGCGGGAATCGTTCAGTTCTTC. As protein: CASSPGLAGIVQFF.